The 18 T cell receptor beta chains below all came from one sample that was sequenced in a study of early T cells in non-severe SARS-CoV-2 infection. TCRdb fed the 5' RACE reads into MiXCR, producing one record per CDR3 protein. The sample has about 28,000 distinct CDR3 sequences, about 5.3% seen once. Sample: whole blood. The receptors originated from an adult who was a healthcare worker with PCR-confirmed SARS-CoV-2 infection or an uninfected control (not recorded which).

This clonotype was observed a handful of times. V gene TRBV12-3 or TRBV12-4 combines with J gene TRBJ2-3; D gene unclear. The CDR3 is 13 residues long. Trimming pared 3 bases from V and 2 bases from J, leaving 6 bases between. The CDR3 nucleotides read TGTGCCAGCAGTTTGGGGTTCACAGATACGCAGTATTTT. Its translation is CASSLGFTDTQYF.

In DNA, the CDR3 is TGTGCCAGCAGAGGGACAGGGGCAAGATATGGGGCCAACGTCCTGACTTTC. This codes for CASRGTGARYGANVLTF. V is TRBV6-5 and J is TRBJ2-6; 10 nucleotides match TRBD1. The V gene's germline CDR1 is MNHEY and CDR2 SVGAGI. The trim removed 6 bases at V and 3 bases at J, leaving 8 bases unmatched. This CDR3 comprises 17 residues.

This clonotype turned up a few times. The genes are TRBV5-6 and TRBJ1-2; TRBD1 is a possible D gene (5 bases). The V gene's germline CDR1 is SGHDT and CDR2 YYEEEE. Trimming removed 4 bases from V and 8 bases from J, with 21 bases in between. The CDR3 has 15 residues. For the CDR3, the DNA is TGTGCCAGCAGCCTCGGTCAGGTGCAGGGAGGAGGCTACACCTTC. The encoded protein is CASSLGQVQGGGYTF.

This clonotype was detected only a few times. This chain uses TRBV11-2 with TRBJ2-7; 8 bases align to TRBD2. V was clipped by 0 bases and J by 2 bases; unmatched bases: 12. The CDR3 is 18 amino acids. The germline V gene has CDR1 SGHAT and CDR2 FQNNGV. The CDR3 DNA reads as TGTGCCAGCAGCTTAGACAGAGCCCTAGGGACTAGAGCCTACGAGCAGTACTTC. Amino acids: CASSLDRALGTRAYEQYF.

This clonotype was counted ten times or more. The chain joins TRBV20-1 to TRBJ1-1; 7 nucleotides match TRBD1. Germline loops: CDR1 DFQATT, CDR2 SNEGSKA (reference sequence). This CDR3 has 13 amino acids. V dropped 5 bases and J dropped 7; count of bases not matched to a gene: 10. CDR3 coding DNA: TGCAGTGCTCTCCGGGACAGCCATGATGAAGCTTTCTTT. It encodes CSALRDSHDEAFF.

The chain has TRBV24-1 and TRBJ2-2, with TRBD1 matching 7 bases. After removal of 12 bases from V and 2 bases from J, the junction contained 5 bases not matched to a gene. The CDR3 length is 13 residues. The germline gives CDR1 KGHDR, CDR2 SFDVKD. CDR3 amino acids: CAAGDSNTGELFF. The CDR3 DNA follows: TGTGCCGCCGGGGACAGCAACACCGGGGAGCTGTTTTTT.

The sample holds many counts of this clonotype. V usage is TRBV11-2 and J usage is TRBJ2-3; perhaps TRBD2 as D (7 bases). The germline V gene has CDR1 SGHAT and CDR2 FQNNGV. The CDR3 totals 17 residues. Trimming removed 2 bases at V and 2 bases at J, with 17 bases between. The CDR3: CASSLMDSRGPTDTQYF. In DNA, the CDR3 is TGTGCCAGCAGCTTAATGGACTCGCGGGGGCCCACAGATACGCAGTATTTT. Supplemented by reference TRBV11-2 and TRBJ2-3, the full variable domain reads EAGVAQSPRYKIIEKRQSVAFWCNPISGHATLYWYQQILGQGPKLLIQFQNNGVVDDSQLPKDRFSAERLKGVDSTLKIQPAKLEDSAVYLCASSLMDSRGPTDTQYFGPGTRLTVL.

This clonotype occurred many times. V and J are TRBV6-1 and TRBJ2-1, with 9 bases matching TRBD1. The CDR3 runs 15 residues. In germline, CDR1 is MNHNS, CDR2 SASEGT. Trimming took 4 bases from V and 6 from J; bases not matched to a gene: 7. For the CDR3, the DNA is TGTGCCAGCAGTGCTAGGGGGACAGGGATCAATGAGCAGTTCTTC. Translating gives CASSARGTGINEQFF.

This clonotype was picked up many times. The chain uses TRBV4-2 and TRBJ1-3; D remains unclear. The CDR3 covers 15 residues. Germline V gives CDR1 LGHNA, CDR2 YNFKEQ. V lost 0 bases and J lost 0, with 6 bases in between. CDR3: CASSQEMFSGNTIYF. CDR3 nucleotide sequence: TGTGCCAGCAGCCAAGAGATGTTCTCTGGAAACACCATATATTTT.

This clonotype was seen ten or more times. J is TRBJ1-6 and V is TRBV30; D is undetermined. The CDR3 runs 12 residues. Germline loops: CDR1 GTSNPN, CDR2 SVGIG (reference sequence). Trimming stripped 5 bases from V and 8 bases from J, with 10 bases between. DNA of the CDR3: TGTGCCTGGTCTACCAACTATTCACCCCTCCACTTT. As protein: CAWSTNYSPLHF.

The chain has TRBV7-8 and TRBJ2-5; 8 bases align to TRBD2. Germline CDR1 SGHVS, CDR2 FQNEAQ. This CDR3 has 15 amino acids. The ends lost 1 base at V and 5 bases at J; junction bases unmatched: 6. The CDR3 sequence: CASSLVAGGVETQYF. In DNA, the CDR3 is TGTGCCAGCAGCTTAGTGGCGGGAGGAGTGGAGACCCAGTACTTC.

The V and J genes are TRBV18 and TRBJ1-2; no definite D call. In germline, CDR1 is KGHSH, CDR2 LQKENI. With 2 bases removed from V and 2 bases from J, the gap between germline ends came to 9 bases. The CDR3 is 14 residues long. The CDR3 protein is CASSPSPINYGYTF. CDR3 DNA sequence: TGTGCCAGCTCACCAAGCCCTATAAACTATGGCTACACCTTC. Supplemented by reference TRBV18 and TRBJ1-2, the full variable domain reads NAGVMQNPRHLVRRRGQEARLRCSPMKGHSHVYWYRQLPEEGLKFMVYLQKENIIDESGMPKERFSAEFPKEGPSILRIQQVVRGDSAAYFCASSPSPINYGYTFGSGTRLTVV.

This clonotype occurred a few times. The rearrangement uses TRBV2 and TRBJ2-2, with a weak D call TRBD2 (6 bases). Deletions cut 3 bases from V and 7 bases from J, with 12 bases between. Germline V gives CDR1 SNHLY, CDR2 FYNNEI. The CDR3 is 14 amino acids. The CDR3 here is CASSDGSGGGELFF. The DNA for the CDR3 is TGTGCCAGCAGTGATGGTAGCGGCGGCGGGGAGCTGTTTTTT.

This clonotype has at least ten counts. The chain joins TRBV11-2 to TRBJ2-1; 9 bases fit TRBD2. CDR1 and CDR2 from the germline V gene are SGHAT and FQNNGV. The CDR3 runs 16 residues. Unmatched junction bases numbered 9, after V lost 3 bases and J lost 6 bases. CDR3 DNA: TGTGCCAGCAGCTTCCAAAGCGGGGGGTTGGTCAATGAGCAGTTCTTC. Translating it yields CASSFQSGGLVNEQFF.

This clonotype was seen many times. The chain joins TRBV12-3 or TRBV12-4 to TRBJ1-1, with D maybe TRBD1 (5 bases). CDR3 length: 14 amino acids. Trimming shortened V by 2 bases and J by 6 bases, and 13 bases separated the two germline ends. CDR3 sequence reads: CASSLYPGRAEAFF. The CDR3 coding sequence is TGTGCCAGCAGTTTATATCCAGGGAGGGCTGAAGCTTTCTTT.

There are many counts of this clonotype. The gene calls are TRBV20-1 and TRBJ1-5, with 9 bases that match TRBD1. V was clipped by 0 bases and J by 6 bases; unmatched bases: 15. CDR1 DFQATT and CDR2 SNEGSKA come from the germline V gene (reference sequence). This CDR3 has 18 amino acids. The CDR3 region is CSARDFIAGTGWIQPQHF. Written as DNA, the CDR3 is TGCAGTGCTAGAGATTTCATCGCCGGGACAGGGTGGATTCAGCCCCAGCATTTT.

Many counts were recorded for this clonotype. The CDR3 sequence is CASSHTGTANTGELFF. The CDR3 DNA is TGCGCCAGCAGCCACACCGGGACAGCGAACACCGGGGAGCTGTTTTTT. The rearrangement links TRBV4-1 to TRBJ2-2; TRBD1 matches 7 bases. The germline CDR1 and CDR2 sequences are MGHRA and YSYEKL. The CDR3 runs to 16 residues. V shed 3 bases and J 0 bases; nucleotides not matched to a gene: 4.

This clonotype was counted ten times or more. The V gene is TRBV20-1, the J gene TRBJ2-3; 11 bases agree with TRBD2. Losses at the gene ends were 5 bases for V and 0 bases for J; bases not matched to a gene: 7. Germline V CDR1 and CDR2: DFQATT, SNEGSKA (reference sequence). This CDR3 spans 16 amino acids. CDR3 in amino acids: CSALPIAGGSTDTQYF. CDR3 nucleotides: TGCAGTGCTTTACCTATAGCGGGGGGGAGCACAGATACGCAGTATTTT.